The TCR beta chain under discussion was sequenced for a study of blood T cells in healthy people across ages. Then a second PCR, running about 6 to 11 cycles, was carried out with a sample-barcoded 5' primer and a J-beta primer mix. MiXCR, run by TCRdb on the 5' RACE reads, gives a single entry per CDR3 protein. The table lists 600,000 or so distinct CDR3 sequences, 40% to 55% of them singletons. J was trimmed by 6 bases and V by 3 bases; bases with no gene match: 4. Germline V lookup: CDR1 SGDLS, CDR2 YYNGEE. The CDR3 extends over 14 amino acids. This clonotype was recorded a few times. What was sequenced was blood. This chain uses TRBV9 with TRBJ2-1, with TRBD1 matching 9 bases. The receptor was derived from an elderly man in good health. In DNA form, the CDR3 reads TGTGCCAGCAGCGCCCTGACAGGGGGCAATGAGCAGTTCTTC. The encoded protein is CASSALTGGNEQFF.